The 4 T cell receptor beta chains below were found in one sample sequenced in a study of cytomegalovirus exposure and HLA in healthy donors. A multiplex PCR was run with 60 Vbeta primers and 13 Jbeta primers. Repertoires were generated with immunoSEQ multiplex PCR, while TCRdb's copy carries only in-frame clones and drops some. This table holds fewer than 150,000 clones, around three quarters found once. Source material: PBMCs. Receptor source: a man aged 40-50 years in good health and CMV-seropositive.

Here the CDR3 DNA reads TGTGCCAGCAGCCTTACTCGGAGTACATACACCTTC. It translates to CASSLTRSTYTF. The V call is TRBV6-6, the J call TRBJ1-2, with D uncertain. The V end lost 6 bases, the J end lost 11 bases, and 16 bases lay between the germline ends. The CDR3 extends over 12 amino acids. CDR1 and CDR2 from the germline V gene are MNHNY and SVGAGI (reference sequence).

The chain carries TRBV6-5 and TRBJ1-2; 7 bases map to TRBD1. J gave up 7 bases and V 5 bases, and 10 bases lay outside the gene matches. The CDR3 runs to 14 residues. Per the germline V gene, CDR1 is MNHEY and CDR2 is SVGAGI. In DNA, the CDR3 is TGTGCCAGCAGTCGGGACAGTATAAACGGTGGCTACACCTTC. Encoded protein: CASSRDSINGGYTF.

This clone was counted a single time. The rearrangement uses TRBV30 and TRBJ2-2; the match to TRBD2 covers 7 bases. The CDR3 consists of 13 residues. J was trimmed by 5 bases and V by 2 bases; bases with no gene match: 2. CDR1 is GTSNPN, CDR2 SVGIG, per germline (reference sequence). The CDR3, as DNA: TGTGCCTGGAGTTACGGGAGGACCGGGGAGCTGTTTTTT. Its translation: CAWSYGRTGELFF.

The rearrangement links TRBV5-1 to TRBJ2-5; TRBD2 aligns across 8 bases. The CDR3 runs 15 residues. V lost 0 bases to trimming and J lost 4 bases; unmatched junction nucleotides: 5. Germline loops: CDR1 SGHRS, CDR2 YFSETQ. The CDR3 sequence: CASSLVGGGGETQYF. For the CDR3, the DNA is TGCGCCAGCAGCTTGGTCGGGGGGGGCGGAGAGACCCAGTACTTC.